The TCR beta chain under discussion was sequenced for a study of blood T cell repertoires in COVID-19. CDR3 length: 16 residues. The trim removed 3 bases at V and 1 base at J, leaving 4 bases unmatched. Germline loops: CDR1 SEHNR, CDR2 FQNEAQ (reference sequence). The protocol was immunoSEQ multiplex PCR, while the TCRdb copy is restricted to in-frame clones and leaves out a portion. The data hold fewer than 350,000 clones, with around nine tenths observed a single time. Clinical history as reported by participants underpinned cohort assignment. Sequencing input: PBMCs or T cells enriched from blood (not recorded which). The origin of this receptor is a woman aged 40 to 49 who had recovered from COVID-19. The rearrangement links TRBV7-9 to TRBJ1-5; 9 positions agree with TRBD1. CDR3 in DNA: TGTGCCAGCAGCTTGGGGACAGGGTCCAGCAATCAGCCCCAGCATTTT. Protein product: CASSLGTGSSNQPQHF. Filled out from reference TRBV7-9 and TRBJ1-5, the complete variable domain reads DTGVSQNPRHKITKRGQNVTFRCDPISEHNRLYWYRQTLGQGPEFLTYFQNEAQLEKSRLLSDRFSAERPKGSFSTLEIQRTEQGDSAMYLCASSLGTGSSNQPQHFGDGTRLSIL.